This T cell receptor beta chain came from a study of T cell changes during pregnancy in multiple sclerosis. Produced via immunoSEQ multiplex PCR; TCRdb's table is partial and in-frame only. The sample comprises about 70,000 clones, about 91% of which are singletons, and approximately 2.4% rests with the top ten. V was cut by 5 bases and J by 4 bases, with 14 bases left in between. The germline V gene encodes CDR1 MNHEY and CDR2 SMNVEV (reference sequence). This CDR3 region has 15 residues. This clone was seen a single time. The sequenced sample was peripheral blood, obtained in the first trimester of pregnancy. The TCR sequence derives from a female donor with multiple sclerosis, enrolled in a pregnancy study. This rearrangement joins TRBV27 to TRBJ2-2, with a tentative D call TRBD1 (5 bases). The CDR3 sequence: CASSPRVKGTGELFF. CDR3 nucleotide sequence: TGTGCCAGCAGTCCCAGGGTCAAGGGCACCGGGGAGCTGTTTTTT.